Each of the 9 T cell receptor beta chains below was sequenced from the same sample in a study of T cells in Graves' hyperthyroidism and ophthalmopathy. Regions amplified from RNA transcripts were the TCR beta CDR3 regions. HTBI primers drove first-round RT-PCR of the TCR CDR3. TCRdb fed the multiplex PCR reads into MiXCR, producing one record per CDR3 protein. The sample comprises some 270,000 distinct CDR3 sequences, 13% of which are singletons, and roughly 7.5% rests with the top ten. Sequenced sample: blood. The receptors originated from a woman in her 30s with Graves' hyperthyroidism that later progressed to Graves' ophthalmopathy.

This clonotype was recorded at least ten times. The V and J genes are TRBV7-6 and TRBJ2-2; 7 bases match TRBD2. The CDR3 is 16 residues long. V shed 3 bases, J shed 3 bases, and the junction held 7 bases outside the gene matches. Germline lookup yields CDR1 SGHVS and CDR2 FNYEAQ. The CDR3 region has the DNA TGTGCCAGCAGCTTGTCTAGCGGTCGCTACACCGGGGAGCTGTTTTTT. As protein: CASSLSSGRYTGELFF.

The chain couples TRBV6-1 to TRBJ1-3, with a tentative D call TRBD1 (6 bases). Trimming cost V 6 bases and J 6 bases, with 18 bases left between them. CDR1 is MNHNS, CDR2 SASEGT, per germline. The CDR3 loop spans 15 amino acids. CDR3 protein: CASSLTGRNTNTIYF. CDR3 sequence (DNA): TGTGCCAGCAGCCTCACAGGGAGGAATACAAACACCATATATTTT.

In its sample, this clonotype was seen many times. The rearrangement joins TRBV6-2 or TRBV6-3 to TRBJ2-5; D gene unclear. The V gene's germline CDR1 is MNHEY and CDR2 SVGEGT. The CDR3 is made up of 14 amino acids. Trimming cost V 9 bases and J 3 bases, with 17 bases left between them. CDR3 DNA sequence: TGTGCCAGTGGTCAGAGGTACAACGAAGAGACCCAGTACTTC. Translating it yields CASGQRYNEETQYF.

This rearrangement joins TRBV14 to TRBJ2-2, with D perhaps given as TRBD1 or TRBD2 (5 bases each). Germline V lookup: CDR1 SGHDN, CDR2 FVKESK. The CDR3 spans 16 residues. V lost 1 base, J lost 4 bases, and 13 bases lay in between. DNA of the CDR3: TGTGCCAGCAGCCAAGCGGGGACGCATGTCACCGGGGAGCTGTTTTTT. As protein: CASSQAGTHVTGELFF.

This clonotype was seen ten or more times. The chain is built from TRBV28 and TRBJ1-1, with D possibly matching TRBD1 (5 bases). This CDR3 is 16 amino acids long. The V gene's germline CDR1 is MDHEN and CDR2 SYDVKM. V lost 1 base, J lost 5 bases, and 17 bases lay in between. CDR3 DNA sequence: TGTGCCAGCAGTTTATATCAGTGGCAGGGATGGACTGAAGCTTTCTTT. It specifies CASSLYQWQGWTEAFF.

J is TRBJ2-4 and V is TRBV6-1; D call uncertain. V was trimmed by 3 bases and J by 2 bases, leaving 8 bases between them. Germline V gene lookup returns CDR1 MNHNS and CDR2 SASEGT. The CDR3 has 14 amino acids. The CDR3 DNA reads as TGTGCCAGCAGTGATCCGGCCCCCAAAAACATTCAGTACTTC. It specifies CASSDPAPKNIQYF.

This clonotype was found many times. The J gene is TRBJ2-7, the V gene TRBV3-1; no clear D. This CDR3 region has 12 residues. In germline, CDR1 is LGHDT, CDR2 YNNKEL (reference sequence). Trimming shortened V by 1 base and J by 5 bases, and 6 bases separated the two germline ends. DNA of the CDR3: TGTGCCAGCAGCCAAGTTATCGACGAGCAGTACTTC. Translation: CASSQVIDEQYF.

This clonotype was recorded at least ten times. This chain links TRBV29-1 with TRBJ2-1; 13 nucleotides align to TRBD2. The V gene end was trimmed by 3 bases and the J gene end by 7 bases; junction bases not matched to a gene: 9. The CDR3 spans 16 residues. Per the germline V gene, CDR1 is SQVTM and CDR2 is ANQGSEA. DNA of the CDR3: TGCAGCGTTGACCGAGGACTAGCGGGAGTAGGTAATGAGCAGTTCTTC. Translated: CSVDRGLAGVGNEQFF.

A few counts support this clonotype. The gene calls are TRBV4-1 and TRBJ1-2, with D possibly being TRBD1 (5 bases). The ends were cut back, 2 bases at V and 5 bases at J, with 15 bases in the middle. Germline CDR1 MGHRA, CDR2 YSYEKL. CDR3 length: 15 residues. Here the CDR3 reads CASSQTLTVTYGYTF. The CDR3 nucleotides read TGCGCCAGCAGCCAAACCCTGACAGTGACTTATGGCTACACCTTC.